The 23 T cell receptor beta chains below were found in one sample sequenced in a study of blood T cell repertoires in COVID-19. Some clones are missing from TCRdb's copy, which holds only in-frame ones; the method was immunoSEQ multiplex PCR. The data contain approximately 80,000 clones, around 90% of them seen just once; the ten biggest clones take up roughly 5.1%. Sequencing was done on a sample of peripheral blood. The receptors come from a man between 35 and 55 years old with acute or convalescent COVID-19.

The V call is TRBV5-1, the J call TRBJ2-1; D might be TRBD2 (5 bases). CDR1 SGHRS and CDR2 YFSETQ come from the germline V gene. Trimming stripped 7 bases from V and 0 bases from J, with 14 bases between. This CDR3 contains 15 residues. The CDR3 region has the DNA TGCGCCAGCGGCGACCCGGGGAGCTCCTACAATGAGCAGTTCTTC. As protein: CASGDPGSSYNEQFF.

J is TRBJ2-3 and V is TRBV19; 10 bases align to TRBD2. Per germline, CDR1 LNHDA and CDR2 SQIVND (reference sequence). The CDR3 extends over 19 amino acids. The trim removed 2 bases at V and 0 bases at J, leaving 11 bases unmatched. In DNA, the CDR3 is TGTGCCAGTAGTATACGCCTCCTCAGACTAGCGGGTAGCACAGATACGCAGTATTTT. Translating gives CASSIRLLRLAGSTDTQYF.

The chain's CDR3 is CASSLARTGVGSATNEKLFF. The CDR3 nucleotides read TGTGCCAGCAGCCTCGCGAGGACAGGGGTCGGTAGTGCAACTAATGAAAAACTGTTTTTT. V gene TRBV6-2 or TRBV6-3 combines with J gene TRBJ1-4, with 9 bases that match TRBD1. The germline gives CDR1 MNHEY, CDR2 SVGEGT. This CDR3 has 20 amino acids. Trimming at V came to 6 bases and at J to 0 bases, leaving 17 bases not matched to a gene.

This clone was detected only once. This chain joins TRBV5-8 and TRBJ2-5; TRBD2 is a possible D gene (6 bases). Trimming cost V 4 bases and J 4 bases, with 20 bases left between them. The CDR3 totals 16 residues. Germline CDR1 is SGHTS and CDR2 is YDEGEE. CDR3 loop: CASSGGPRGLGETQYF. The CDR3 DNA follows: TGTGCCAGCAGCGGAGGACCGCGGGGCCTGGGAGAGACCCAGTACTTC. Drawing the rest from reference TRBV5-8 and TRBJ2-5, the complete variable domain is EAGVTQSPTHLIKTRGQQATLRCSPISGHTSVYWYQQALGLGLQFLLWYDEGEERNRGNFPPRFSGRQFPNYSSELNVNALELEDSALYLCASSGGPRGLGETQYFGPGTRLLVL.

The chain links TRBV7-2 to TRBJ2-2; maybe TRBD2 (5 bases). The germline V gene encodes CDR1 SGHTA and CDR2 FQGNSA. CDR3 length: 13 residues. V lost 6 bases to trimming and J lost 7 bases, with 12 bases between them. The CDR3 DNA sequence: TGTGCCAGCAGACTTGCGGGCAACGGGGAGCTGTTTTTT. Its protein is CASRLAGNGELFF.

In nucleotides, the CDR3 is TGTGCCAGCAGCTTGTCGGGCAGCGGGACTCACGAGCAGTACTTC. Amino acids: CASSLSGSGTHEQYF. This sequence joins TRBV5-4 and TRBJ2-7, with TRBD2 matching over 7 bases. The CDR3 has 15 residues. After removal of 1 base from V and 5 bases from J, the junction contained 9 bases not matched to a gene. Germline V gene sequence: CDR1 SGHNT, CDR2 YYREEE (reference sequence). The complete variable domain, with remaining parts taken from reference TRBV5-4 and TRBJ2-7, reads ETGVTQSPTHLIKTRGQQVTLRCSSQSGHNTVSWYQQALGQGPQFIFQYYREEENGRGNFPPRFSGLQFPNYSSELNVNALELDDSALYLCASSLSGSGTHEQYFGPGTRLTVT.

The rearrangement uses TRBV2 and TRBJ1-6, with a weak D call TRBD1 (5 bases). This CDR3 has 18 residues. Trimming took off 1 base at V and 0 bases at J, with 13 bases between the two ends. Germline V CDR1 and CDR2: SNHLY, FYNNEI. The CDR3 region is CASSEEWGVGSYNSPLHF. CDR3 DNA: TGTGCCAGCAGTGAAGAGTGGGGGGTAGGCTCCTATAATTCACCCCTCCACTTT.

The V call is TRBV29-1, the J call TRBJ1-1; D gene uncertain. V lost 6 bases to trimming and J lost 6 bases, with 11 bases between them. Per the germline V gene, CDR1 is SQVTM and CDR2 is ANQGSEA. The CDR3 is made up of 11 amino acids. This CDR3 is CSVVAGAEAFF. CDR3 in DNA: TGCAGCGTAGTGGCAGGCGCTGAAGCTTTCTTT.

This clone was recorded once. The CDR3 nucleotides read TGTGCCAGTAGTAAAAGGACAGGGGGCGATGAAGCTTTCTTT. Translating gives CASSKRTGGDEAFF. The chain uses TRBV19 and TRBJ1-1; the match to TRBD1 covers 11 bases. J gave up 7 bases and V 4 bases, and 5 bases lay outside the gene matches. The CDR3 has 14 residues. CDR1 LNHDA and CDR2 SQIVND come from the germline V gene (reference sequence).

The chain's CDR3 is CASSLFDRVSGNTIYF. In DNA form, the CDR3 reads TGTGCCAGCAGCTTATTTGATCGGGTCTCTGGAAACACCATATATTTT. The gene calls are TRBV7-8 and TRBJ1-3; D is unresolved. V lost 2 bases and J 0 bases, leaving 11 bases between the germline ends. Per the germline V gene, CDR1 is SGHVS and CDR2 is FQNEAQ. The CDR3 has 16 amino acids. The whole variable domain, filled in from reference TRBV7-8 and TRBJ1-3, reads GAGVSQSPRYKVAKRGQDVALRCDPISGHVSLFWYQQALGQGPEFLTYFQNEAQLDKSGLPSDRFFAERPEGSVSTLKIQRTQQEDSAVYLCASSLFDRVSGNTIYFGEGSWLTVV.

This chain joins TRBV7-2 and TRBJ2-5; D gene uncertain. CDR3 size: 13 residues. Germline values: CDR1 SGHTA, CDR2 FQGNSA. V was pared by 3 bases and J by 1 base, with 6 bases between. The CDR3 nucleotides are TGTGCCAGCAGCTTGGGCCGCCAAGAGACCCAGTACTTC. Amino acids: CASSLGRQETQYF.

The chain carries TRBV5-5 and TRBJ2-7; 14 bases are shared with TRBD2. This CDR3 contains 15 residues. Germline trimming cut 4 bases from V and 3 bases from J; bases unmatched to any gene: 3. CDR1 and CDR2 from the germline V gene are SGHKS and YYEKEE (reference sequence). CDR3 bases: TGTGCCAGCAGCCCGGGGACTAGCGGGGGCTACGAGCAGTACTTC. Translation: CASSPGTSGGYEQYF.

This clone was detected only once. The chain recombines TRBV14 with TRBJ1-1; possibly TRBD1 for D (6 bases). V lost 0 bases and J 11 bases, leaving 16 bases between the germline ends. This CDR3 region has 14 residues. In germline, CDR1 is SGHDN, CDR2 FVKESK. The CDR3 loop reads CASSQDFRTEAAFF. The CDR3 region has the DNA TGTGCCAGCAGCCAAGATTTTCGGACAGAGGCGGCTTTCTTT.

The genes are TRBV5-5 and TRBJ2-7; TRBD2 matches at 7 bases. CDR3 length: 13 residues. Germline CDR1 is SGHKS and CDR2 is YYEKEE (reference sequence). The V segment lost 2 bases and the J segment 2 bases; nucleotides outside the gene matches: 1. The CDR3 here is CASSFGLAYEQYF. For the CDR3, the DNA is TGTGCCAGCAGCTTTGGACTAGCCTACGAGCAGTACTTC.

The chain carries TRBV18 and TRBJ2-3; 12 bases align to TRBD2. Germline CDR1 reads KGHSH; CDR2 reads LQKENI. The CDR3 runs to 17 residues. The V gene end was trimmed by 1 base and the J gene end by 5 bases; junction bases not matched to a gene: 7. The CDR3 protein is CASSPRRLAGAVDTQYF. CDR3 DNA sequence: TGTGCCAGCTCACCACGTAGACTAGCGGGGGCGGTAGATACGCAGTATTTT.

The rearrangement uses TRBV7-8 and TRBJ2-7, with 10 bases matching TRBD2. The CDR3 length is 16 residues. The ends lost 2 bases at V and 1 base at J; junction bases unmatched: 5. CDR1 and CDR2 (germline): SGHVS, FQNEAQ. CDR3 residues: CASSLTSGKTSYEQYF. The CDR3 nucleotides are TGTGCCAGCAGCTTAACTAGCGGGAAGACTTCCTACGAGCAGTACTTC.

The V gene is TRBV9, the J gene TRBJ2-3; 11 bases align to TRBD1. Trimming cost V 3 bases and J 4 bases; bases outside gene matches: 7. The CDR3 length is 16 residues. Germline V lookup: CDR1 SGDLS, CDR2 YYNGEE. In nucleotides, the CDR3 is TGTGCCAGCAGCGGACCGGGACAGGGGGTCGCAGATACGCAGTATTTT. Its translation is CASSGPGQGVADTQYF.

This chain joins TRBV19 and TRBJ1-1; no reliable D call. The CDR3 spans 14 residues. Germline V lookup: CDR1 LNHDA, CDR2 SQIVND (reference sequence). V lost 2 bases and J lost 1, with 8 bases in between. CDR3: CASSIIAENTEAFF. The CDR3 nucleotides read TGTGCCAGTAGTATAATAGCGGAGAACACTGAAGCTTTCTTT.

This clone was detected only once. V and J are TRBV27 and TRBJ1-1; possibly TRBD1 for D (5 bases). The CDR3 is 15 residues long. V was cut by 1 base and J by 5 bases, with 14 bases left in between. Per the germline V gene, CDR1 is MNHEY and CDR2 is SMNVEV (reference sequence). CDR3 nucleotides: TGTGCCAGCAGTTTATTTCGGGGGGTGGGGACTGAAGCTTTCTTT. Its protein is CASSLFRGVGTEAFF.

The chain couples TRBV3-1 (or the pseudogene TRBV3-2) to TRBJ1-5; a possible D gene is TRBD1 (5 bases). The CDR3 covers 13 residues. Trimming removed 4 bases from V and 11 bases from J, with 15 bases in between. From germline, CDR1 is LGHDT and CDR2 YNNKEL (reference sequence). The CDR3 loop is CASSPTTGEAQHF. The CDR3 region has the DNA TGTGCCAGCAGCCCAACCACGGGGGAGGCCCAGCATTTT.

V and J are TRBV9 and TRBJ1-3; D uncertain. The CDR3 covers 14 residues. V was trimmed by 4 bases and J by 2 bases, leaving 10 bases between them. Germline CDR1 SGDLS, CDR2 YYNGEE. The CDR3 bases are TGTGCCAGCAGCCCGCAGGTCACTGGAAACACCATATATTTT. As protein: CASSPQVTGNTIYF. Complete variable domain (other parts from reference TRBV9 and TRBJ1-3): DSGVTQTPKHLITATGQRVTLRCSPRSGDLSVYWYQQSLDQGLQFLIQYYNGEERAKGNILERFSAQQFPDLHSELNLSSLELGDSALYFCASSPQVTGNTIYFGEGSWLTVV.

V and J are TRBV15 and TRBJ1-1, with D unresolved. The CDR3 consists of 13 residues. Between the trimmed V and J ends, which lost 0 bases and 3 bases, there was a span of 5 bases. Germline V lookup: CDR1 LNHNV, CDR2 YYDKDF (reference sequence). CDR3 bases: TGTGCCACCAGCAGAGATCTGTACACTGAAGCTTTCTTT. This sequence encodes CATSRDLYTEAFF.

The chain uses TRBV7-7 and TRBJ1-1; D gene unclear. CDR3 length equals 14 residues. V lost 5 bases and J lost 0, with 10 bases in between. Germline V gene sequence: CDR1 SSHAT, CDR2 FNYEAQ (reference sequence). CDR3 residues: CASSEQVLNTEAFF. DNA of the CDR3: TGTGCCAGCAGCGAACAAGTACTGAACACTGAAGCTTTCTTT.